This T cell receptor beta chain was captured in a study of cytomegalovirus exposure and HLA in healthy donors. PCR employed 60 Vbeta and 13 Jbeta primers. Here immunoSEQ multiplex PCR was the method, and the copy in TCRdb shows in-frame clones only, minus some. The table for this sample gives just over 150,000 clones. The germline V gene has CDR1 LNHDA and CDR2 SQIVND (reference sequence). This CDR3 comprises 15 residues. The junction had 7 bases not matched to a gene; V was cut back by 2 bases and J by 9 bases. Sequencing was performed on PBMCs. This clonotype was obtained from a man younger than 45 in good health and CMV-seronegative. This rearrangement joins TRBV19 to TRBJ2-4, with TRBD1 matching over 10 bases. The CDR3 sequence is CASSIRGTGAVIQYF. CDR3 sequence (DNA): TGTGCCAGTAGTATAAGAGGGACAGGGGCGGTCATTCAGTACTTC.